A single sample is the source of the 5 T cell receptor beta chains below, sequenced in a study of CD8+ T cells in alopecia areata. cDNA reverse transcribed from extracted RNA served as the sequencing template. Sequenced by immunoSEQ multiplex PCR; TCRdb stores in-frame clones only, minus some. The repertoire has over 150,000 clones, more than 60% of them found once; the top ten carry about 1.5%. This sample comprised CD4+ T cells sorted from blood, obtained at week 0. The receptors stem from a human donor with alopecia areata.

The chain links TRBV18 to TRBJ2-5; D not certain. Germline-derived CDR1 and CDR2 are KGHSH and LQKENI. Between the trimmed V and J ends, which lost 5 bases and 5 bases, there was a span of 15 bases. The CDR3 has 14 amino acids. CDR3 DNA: TGTGCCAGCTCAAAAACAGACAATCGGGAGACCCAGTACTTC. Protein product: CASSKTDNRETQYF.

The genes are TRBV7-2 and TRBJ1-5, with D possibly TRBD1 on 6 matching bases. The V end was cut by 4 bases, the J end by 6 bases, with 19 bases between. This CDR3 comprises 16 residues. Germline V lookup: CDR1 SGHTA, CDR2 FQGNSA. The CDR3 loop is CASSSHRAREGQPQHF. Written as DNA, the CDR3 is TGTGCCAGCAGCTCTCACAGGGCCAGGGAAGGTCAGCCCCAGCATTTT.

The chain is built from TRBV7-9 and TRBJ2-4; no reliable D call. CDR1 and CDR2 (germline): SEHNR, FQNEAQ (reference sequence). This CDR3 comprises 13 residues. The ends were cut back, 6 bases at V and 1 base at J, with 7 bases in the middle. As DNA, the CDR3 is TGTGCCAGCAGTGGGGTTGCCAAAAACATTCAGTACTTC. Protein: CASSGVAKNIQYF. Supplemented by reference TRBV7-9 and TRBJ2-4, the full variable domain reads DTGVSQNPRHKITKRGQNVTFRCDPISEHNRLYWYRQTLGQGPEFLTYFQNEAQLEKSRLLSDRFSAERPKGSFSTLEIQRTEQGDSAMYLCASSGVAKNIQYFGAGTRLSVL.

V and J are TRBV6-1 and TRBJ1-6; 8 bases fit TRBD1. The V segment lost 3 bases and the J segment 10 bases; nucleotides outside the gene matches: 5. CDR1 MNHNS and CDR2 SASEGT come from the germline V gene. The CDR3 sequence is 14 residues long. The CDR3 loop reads CASSDRTGFSPLHF. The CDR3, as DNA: TGTGCCAGCAGTGACCGGACAGGGTTCTCACCCCTCCACTTT.

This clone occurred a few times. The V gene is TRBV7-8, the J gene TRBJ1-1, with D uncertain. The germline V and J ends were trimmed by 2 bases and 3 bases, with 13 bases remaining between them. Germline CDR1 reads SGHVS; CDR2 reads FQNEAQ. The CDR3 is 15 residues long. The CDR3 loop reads CASSLREGVDTEAFF. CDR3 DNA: TGTGCCAGCAGCTTAAGGGAAGGTGTGGACACTGAAGCTTTCTTT.